This T cell receptor (beta chain) was found in a study of identical twins. TCRdb re-called the 5' RACE reads with MiXCR, one entry per CDR3 protein. The table lists 450,000 or so distinct CDR3 sequences, approximately 24% of them singletons. Comment on this clonotype: The junction does not match germline at one end; this may be a read error.

These sequences were also reported in another study, on T cells expressing NK-cell markers.

This receptor was identified in a woman aged 18-35 years in good health. Sequenced sample: CD4+ T cells sorted from blood.

The CDR3 DNA reads as TGTGGGCTAGCGGGAGGGAGCTCCTACAATGAGCAGTTCTTC. This codes for CGLAGGSSYNEQFF. The chain is built from TRBV20-1 and TRBJ2-1; TRBD2 aligns across 12 bases. Germline-derived CDR1 and CDR2 are DFQATT and SNEGSKA (reference sequence). The CDR3 has 14 residues.